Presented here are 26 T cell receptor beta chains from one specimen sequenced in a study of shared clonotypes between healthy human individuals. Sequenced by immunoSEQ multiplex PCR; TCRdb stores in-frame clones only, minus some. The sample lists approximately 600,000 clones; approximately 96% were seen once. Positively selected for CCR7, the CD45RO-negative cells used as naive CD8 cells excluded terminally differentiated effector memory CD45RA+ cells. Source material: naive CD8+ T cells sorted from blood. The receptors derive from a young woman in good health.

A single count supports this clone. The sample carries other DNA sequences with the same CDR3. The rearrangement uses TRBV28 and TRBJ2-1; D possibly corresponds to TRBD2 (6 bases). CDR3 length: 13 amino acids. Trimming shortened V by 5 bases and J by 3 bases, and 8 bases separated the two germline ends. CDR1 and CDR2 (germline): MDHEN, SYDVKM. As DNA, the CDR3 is TGTGCCAGCAGTCCGACTAGCTACAATGAGCAGTTCTTC. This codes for CASSPTSYNEQFF.

CDR3 amino acids: CASSLALAYEQYF. In DNA, the CDR3 is TGTGCCAGCAGCTTGGCTTTGGCCTACGAGCAGTACTTC. The V and J genes are TRBV5-5 and TRBJ2-7; D remains ambiguous. This CDR3 contains 13 residues. The V gene lost 0 bases and the J gene lost 2 bases, with 6 bases spanning the gap. Germline CDR1 SGHKS, CDR2 YYEKEE (reference sequence).

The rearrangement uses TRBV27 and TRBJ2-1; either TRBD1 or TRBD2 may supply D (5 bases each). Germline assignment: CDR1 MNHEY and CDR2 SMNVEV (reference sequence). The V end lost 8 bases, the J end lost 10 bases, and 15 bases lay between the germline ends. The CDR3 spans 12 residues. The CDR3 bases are TGTGCCAGCTGGTCAGGGACGGGAGAGCAGTTCTTC. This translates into CASWSGTGEQFF.

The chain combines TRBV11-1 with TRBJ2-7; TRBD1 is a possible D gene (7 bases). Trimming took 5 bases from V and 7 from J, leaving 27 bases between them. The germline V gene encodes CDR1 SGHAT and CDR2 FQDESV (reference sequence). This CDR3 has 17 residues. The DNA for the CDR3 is TGTGCCAGCAGCGTAACCGACAGGGCACGGCGGGAAGGGGAGCAGTACTTC. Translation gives CASSVTDRARREGEQYF.

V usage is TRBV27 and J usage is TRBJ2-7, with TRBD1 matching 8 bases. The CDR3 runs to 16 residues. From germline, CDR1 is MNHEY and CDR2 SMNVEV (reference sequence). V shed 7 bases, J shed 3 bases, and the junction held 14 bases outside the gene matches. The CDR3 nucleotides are TGTGCCAGCAAACCGAAAGCCGGGACAGGCAACTACGAGCAGTACTTC. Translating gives CASKPKAGTGNYEQYF.

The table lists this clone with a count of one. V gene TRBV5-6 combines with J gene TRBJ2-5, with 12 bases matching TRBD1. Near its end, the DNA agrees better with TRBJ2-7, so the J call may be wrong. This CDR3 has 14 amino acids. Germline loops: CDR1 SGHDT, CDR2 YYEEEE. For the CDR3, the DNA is TGTGCCAGCAACCCGGGACAGGGGGCTTACGAGCAGTACTTC. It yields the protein CASNPGQGAYEQYF.

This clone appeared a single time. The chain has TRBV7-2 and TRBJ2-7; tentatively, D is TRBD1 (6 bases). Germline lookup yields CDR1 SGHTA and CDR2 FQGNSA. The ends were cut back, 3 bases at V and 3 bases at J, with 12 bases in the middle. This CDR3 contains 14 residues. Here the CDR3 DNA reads TGTGCCAGCAGCTTTGGCCTAGGGGGCTACGAGCAGTACTTC. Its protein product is CASSFGLGGYEQYF. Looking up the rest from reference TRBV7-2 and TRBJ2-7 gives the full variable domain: GAGVSQSPSNKVTEKGKDVELRCDPISGHTALYWYRQSLGQGLEFLIYFQGNSAPDKSGLPSDRFSAERTGGSVSTLTIQRTQQEDSAVYLCASSFGLGGYEQYFGPGTRLTVT.

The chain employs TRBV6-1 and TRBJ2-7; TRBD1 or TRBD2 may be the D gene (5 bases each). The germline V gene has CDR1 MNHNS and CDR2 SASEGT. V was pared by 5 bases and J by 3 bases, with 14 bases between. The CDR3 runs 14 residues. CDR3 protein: CASSMTGTLYEQYF. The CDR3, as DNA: TGTGCCAGCAGTATGACCGGGACCCTCTACGAGCAGTACTTC.

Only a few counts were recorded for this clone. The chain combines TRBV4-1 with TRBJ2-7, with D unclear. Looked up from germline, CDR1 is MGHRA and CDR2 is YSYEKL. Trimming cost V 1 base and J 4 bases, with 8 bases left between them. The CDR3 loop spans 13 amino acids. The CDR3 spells CASSQVIQYEQYF. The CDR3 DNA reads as TGCGCCAGCAGCCAAGTGATACAGTACGAGCAGTACTTC.

The CDR3: CASSQGTGGRTEAFF. As DNA, the CDR3 is TGTGCCAGCAGTCAAGGGACAGGGGGGCGAACTGAAGCTTTCTTT. The chain is built from TRBV27 and TRBJ1-1, with TRBD1 matching 11 bases. Germline V gives CDR1 MNHEY, CDR2 SMNVEV (reference sequence). CDR3 length: 15 amino acids. The J segment lost 5 bases and the V segment lost 5 bases, leaving 7 bases of the junction unmatched.

CDR3 DNA: TGCAGCGCACCGGGAGTGCGCACAGATACGCAGTATTTT. It encodes CSAPGVRTDTQYF. The chain recombines TRBV29-1 with TRBJ2-3, with D maybe TRBD2 (6 bases). The CDR3 has 13 residues. Trimming shortened V by 7 bases and J by 1 base, and 12 bases separated the two germline ends. The germline CDR1 and CDR2 sequences are SQVTM and ANQGSEA.

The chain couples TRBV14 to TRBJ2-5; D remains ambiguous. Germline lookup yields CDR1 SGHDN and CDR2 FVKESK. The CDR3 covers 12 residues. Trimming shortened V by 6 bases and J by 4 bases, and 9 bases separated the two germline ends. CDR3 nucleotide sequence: TGTGCCAGCAGTCAATATACAGAGACCCAGTACTTC. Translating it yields CASSQYTETQYF.

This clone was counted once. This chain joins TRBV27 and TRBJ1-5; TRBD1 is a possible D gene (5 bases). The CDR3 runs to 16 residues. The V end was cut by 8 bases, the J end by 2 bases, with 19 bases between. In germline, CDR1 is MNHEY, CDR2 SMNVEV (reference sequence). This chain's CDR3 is CASRSTLGTGNQPQHF. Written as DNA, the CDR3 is TGTGCCAGCCGCTCCACCTTAGGGACGGGCAATCAGCCCCAGCATTTT.

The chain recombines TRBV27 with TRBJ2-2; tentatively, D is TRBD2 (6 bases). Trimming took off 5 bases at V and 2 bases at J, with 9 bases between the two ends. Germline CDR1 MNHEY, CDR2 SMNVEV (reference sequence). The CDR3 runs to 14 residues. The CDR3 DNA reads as TGTGCCAGCAGTCGGGACTCTAACACCGGGGAGCTGTTTTTT. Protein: CASSRDSNTGELFF.

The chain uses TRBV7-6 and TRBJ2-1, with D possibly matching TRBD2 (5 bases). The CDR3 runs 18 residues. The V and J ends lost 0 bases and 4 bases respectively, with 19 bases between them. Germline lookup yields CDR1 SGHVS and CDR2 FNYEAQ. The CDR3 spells CASSLASLGARQYNEQFF. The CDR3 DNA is TGTGCCAGCAGCTTAGCCTCTTTGGGAGCCAGGCAATACAATGAGCAGTTCTTC.

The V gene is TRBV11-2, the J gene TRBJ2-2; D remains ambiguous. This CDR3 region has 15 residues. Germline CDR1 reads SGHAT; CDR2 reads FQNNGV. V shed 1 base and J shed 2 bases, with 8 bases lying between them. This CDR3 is CASSLVAINTGELFF. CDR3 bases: TGTGCCAGCAGCTTAGTAGCTATTAACACCGGGGAGCTGTTTTTT.

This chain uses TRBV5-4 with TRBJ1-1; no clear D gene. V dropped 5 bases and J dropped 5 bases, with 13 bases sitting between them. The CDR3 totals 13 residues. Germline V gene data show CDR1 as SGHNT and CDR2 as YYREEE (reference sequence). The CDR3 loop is CASSSSHGTEAFF. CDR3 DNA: TGTGCCAGCAGTTCCAGTCACGGGACTGAAGCTTTCTTT. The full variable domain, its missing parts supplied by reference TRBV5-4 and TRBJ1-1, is ETGVTQSPTHLIKTRGQQVTLRCSSQSGHNTVSWYQQALGQGPQFIFQYYREEENGRGNFPPRFSGLQFPNYSSELNVNALELDDSALYLCASSSSHGTEAFFGQGTRLTVV.

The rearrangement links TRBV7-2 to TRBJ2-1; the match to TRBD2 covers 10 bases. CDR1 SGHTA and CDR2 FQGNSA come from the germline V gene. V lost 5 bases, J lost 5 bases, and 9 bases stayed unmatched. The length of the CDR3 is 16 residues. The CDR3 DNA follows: TGTGCCAGCAGCCGATTTGGACTAGCGGAGGACAATGAGCAGTTCTTC. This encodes CASSRFGLAEDNEQFF.

CDR3 sequence (DNA): TGTGCCAGCAGTTTACGGGGACAGGGGGCGAATCAGCCCCAGCATTTT. This codes for CASSLRGQGANQPQHF. The genes are TRBV28 and TRBJ1-5, with 12 nucleotides matching TRBD1. V lost 2 bases to trimming and J lost 4 bases; unmatched junction nucleotides: 3. The CDR3 extends over 16 amino acids. Looked up from germline, CDR1 is MDHEN and CDR2 is SYDVKM.

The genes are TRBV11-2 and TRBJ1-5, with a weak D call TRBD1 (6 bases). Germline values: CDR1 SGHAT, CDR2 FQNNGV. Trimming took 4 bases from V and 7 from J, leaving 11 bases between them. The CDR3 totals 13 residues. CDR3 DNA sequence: TGTGCCAGCAGCTCGGACAGTAGCCAGCCCCAGCATTTT. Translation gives CASSSDSSQPQHF.

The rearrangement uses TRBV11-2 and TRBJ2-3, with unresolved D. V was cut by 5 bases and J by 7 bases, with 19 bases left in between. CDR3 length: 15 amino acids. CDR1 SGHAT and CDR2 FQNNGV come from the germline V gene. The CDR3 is CASSQNVDPDYTQYF. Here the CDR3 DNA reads TGTGCCAGCAGCCAGAATGTAGACCCTGACTATACGCAGTATTTT.

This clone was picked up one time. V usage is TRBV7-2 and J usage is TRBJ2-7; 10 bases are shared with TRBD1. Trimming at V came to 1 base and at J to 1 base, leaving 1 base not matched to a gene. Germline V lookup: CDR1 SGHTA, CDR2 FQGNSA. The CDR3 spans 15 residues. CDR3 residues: CASSLGDRGSYEQYF. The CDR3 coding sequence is TGTGCCAGCAGCTTAGGGGACAGGGGATCCTACGAGCAGTACTTC.

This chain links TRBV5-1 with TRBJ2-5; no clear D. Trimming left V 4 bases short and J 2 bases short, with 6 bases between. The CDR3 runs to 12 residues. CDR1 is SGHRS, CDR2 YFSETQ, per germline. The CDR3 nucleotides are TGCGCCAGCAGCGGGGTTCAAGAGACCCAGTACTTC. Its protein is CASSGVQETQYF.

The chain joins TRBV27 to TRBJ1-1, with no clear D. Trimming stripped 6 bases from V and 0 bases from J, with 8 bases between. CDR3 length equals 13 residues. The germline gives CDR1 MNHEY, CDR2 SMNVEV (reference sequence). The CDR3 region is CASRTSMNTEAFF. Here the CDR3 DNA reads TGTGCCAGCAGGACAAGTATGAACACTGAAGCTTTCTTT.

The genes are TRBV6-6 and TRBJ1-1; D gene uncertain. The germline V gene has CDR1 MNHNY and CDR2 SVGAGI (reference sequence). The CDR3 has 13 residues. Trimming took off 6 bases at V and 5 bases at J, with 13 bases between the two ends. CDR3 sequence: CASRPMAHTEAFF. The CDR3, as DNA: TGTGCCAGCAGGCCGATGGCGCATACTGAAGCTTTCTTT.

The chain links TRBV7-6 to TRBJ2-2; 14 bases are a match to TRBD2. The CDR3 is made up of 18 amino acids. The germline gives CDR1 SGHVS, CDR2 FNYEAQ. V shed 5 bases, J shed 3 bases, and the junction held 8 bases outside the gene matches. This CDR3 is CASSTRLAGGPDTGELFF. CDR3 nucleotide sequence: TGTGCCAGCAGCACTAGACTAGCGGGAGGGCCAGACACCGGGGAGCTGTTTTTT. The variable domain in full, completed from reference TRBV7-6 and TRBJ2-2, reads GAGVSQSPRYKVTKRGQDVALRCDPISGHVSLYWYRQALGQGPEFLTYFNYEAQQDKSGLPNDRFSAERPEGSISTLTIQRTEQRDSAMYRCASSTRLAGGPDTGELFFGEGSRLTVL.